Below, 31 T cell receptor beta chains from the same sample are listed, as sequenced in a study of control samples from healthy donors and cancer patients (TCRdb year 2020). The library was produced with the immunoSEQ multiplex PCR assay. TCRdb carries this immuneACCESS record with in-frame sequences only. Its versions omit some clonotypes, under half of them owing to an unresolved V gene in the studies checked, with the rest unexplained. This sample gives tens of thousands of clones in total; more than 70% of them show up just once. The ten top clones hold approximately 5.1% of the sample. The sequencing input was PBMCs. The receptors originated from a man aged 60-69 years with colorectal cancer.

The chain employs TRBV7-3 and TRBJ2-2; TRBD2 matches at 13 bases. This CDR3 is 18 amino acids long. Germline loops: CDR1 SGHTA, CDR2 FQGTGA. V was clipped by 4 bases and J by 6 bases; unmatched bases: 11. The CDR3 here is CASSSLLAGGPKAGELFF. Here the CDR3 DNA reads TGTGCCAGCAGCTCTCTACTAGCGGGGGGGCCTAAGGCCGGGGAGCTGTTTTTT.

This chain uses TRBV3-1 (or the pseudogene TRBV3-2) with TRBJ2-6; 8 nucleotides line up with TRBD2. This CDR3 contains 17 residues. With 1 base clipped from V and 1 base from J, the junction kept 3 bases outside the gene matches. CDR1 is LGHDT and CDR2 is YNNKEL in the germline V gene (reference sequence). The DNA for the CDR3 is TGTGCCAGCAGCCAAGTAGCGGGACCGTCTGGGGCCAACGTCCTGACTTTC. It codes for CASSQVAGPSGANVLTF.

The chain uses TRBV24-1 and TRBJ1-6, with TRBD1 as a possible D gene (6 bases). This CDR3 comprises 14 residues. V was shortened by 4 bases and J by 9 bases, with 12 bases between the two germline ends. Germline CDR1 and CDR2: KGHDR and SFDVKD. CDR3 nucleotide sequence: TGTGCCACCAGTGACCGGGGGGCAAGTTCACCCCTCCACTTT. This gives the protein CATSDRGASSPLHF.

The gene calls are TRBV5-1 and TRBJ2-3; TRBD2 matches at 14 bases. The CDR3 has 17 residues. CDR1 and CDR2 (germline): SGHRS, YFSETQ. V lost 3 bases, J lost 0 bases, and 3 bases stayed unmatched. This CDR3 reads CASSSGLAGGSTDTQYF. CDR3 coding DNA: TGCGCCAGCAGCTCAGGACTAGCGGGGGGAAGCACAGATACGCAGTATTTT.

V usage is TRBV5-1 and J usage is TRBJ1-5; possible D gene TRBD1, 5 bases. CDR1 is SGHRS and CDR2 is YFSETQ in the germline V gene. V was trimmed by 4 bases and J by 3 bases, leaving 11 bases between them. The CDR3 has 14 residues. Here the CDR3 DNA reads TGCGCCAGCAGCCTGGGGGGGAACAATCAGCCCCAGCATTTT. Its translation is CASSLGGNNQPQHF.

The V gene is TRBV6-5, the J gene TRBJ2-7; either TRBD1 or TRBD2 may supply D (5 bases each). The V end was cut by 2 bases, the J end by 5 bases, with 13 bases between. The CDR3 runs 14 residues. CDR1 is MNHEY, CDR2 SVGAGI, per germline. CDR3 coding DNA: TGTGCCAGCAGTTACGGCCCAGGGAGCGACGAGCAGTACTTC. Amino acids: CASSYGPGSDEQYF.

The CDR3 nucleotides read TGTGCCAGCAGCGTAGTTGGGCCACCCGACGAGCAGTTCTTC. It yields the protein CASSVVGPPDEQFF. This chain links TRBV9 with TRBJ2-1; D is ambiguous. This CDR3 is built from 14 residues. V was trimmed by 0 bases and J by 10 bases, leaving 14 bases between them. Germline-derived CDR1 and CDR2 are SGDLS and YYNGEE.

The CDR3 sequence is CASPGVGTQETQYF. In nucleotides, the CDR3 is TGCGCCAGCCCGGGAGTGGGGACCCAAGAGACCCAGTACTTC. The rearrangement links TRBV23-1 to TRBJ2-5; the D gene is possibly TRBD2 (6 bases). TRBV23-1 is placed among ORFs of uncertain function. Trimming cost V 8 bases and J 1 base, with 14 bases left between them. This CDR3 contains 14 residues.

This chain connects TRBV9 to TRBJ2-3; 8 bases line up with TRBD2. The germline V gene has CDR1 SGDLS and CDR2 YYNGEE. There are 16 residues in the CDR3. With V trimmed by 2 bases and J by 0 bases, 5 bases remained unmatched. The CDR3 sequence: CASSVWRGASTDTQYF. The CDR3 DNA sequence: TGTGCCAGCAGCGTGTGGCGGGGGGCCAGCACAGATACGCAGTATTTT.

J is TRBJ2-7 and V is TRBV5-6; D gene uncertain. The V end was cut by 1 base, the J end by 2 bases, with 7 bases between. The CDR3 runs 13 residues. Germline V CDR1 and CDR2: SGHDT, YYEEEE. The CDR3 DNA reads TGTGCCAGCAGCTTGAGCGACCCCTACGAGCAGTACTTC. It specifies CASSLSDPYEQYF. The complete variable domain, with remaining parts taken from reference TRBV5-6 and TRBJ2-7, reads DAGVTQSPTHLIKTRGQQVTLRCSPKSGHDTVSWYQQALGQGPQFIFQYYEEEERQRGNFPDRFSGHQFPNYSSELNVNALLLGDSALYLCASSLSDPYEQYFGPGTRLTVT.

The J gene is TRBJ2-1, the V gene TRBV7-9, with unresolved D. CDR3 length: 16 residues. The germline V gene encodes CDR1 SEHNR and CDR2 FQNEAQ (reference sequence). Trimming removed 1 base at V and 0 bases at J, with 10 bases between. The CDR3 nucleotides are TGTGCCAGCAGCTTAGAGTTGCGGAGCTCCTACAATGAGCAGTTCTTC. It yields the protein CASSLELRSSYNEQFF.

This rearrangement joins TRBV6-5 to TRBJ1-3; no clear D. Germline CDR1 and CDR2: MNHEY and SVGAGI. The CDR3 has 14 residues. V was shortened by 2 bases and J by 1 base, with 6 bases between the two germline ends. The CDR3 is CASSYERSGNTIYF. The CDR3 coding sequence is TGTGCCAGCAGTTACGAGCGGTCTGGAAACACCATATATTTT.

The chain joins TRBV27 to TRBJ2-1; TRBD2 matches at 13 bases. The CDR3 has 17 residues. V trimming: 2 bases; J trimming: 15 bases; junction bases outside the gene matches: 16. Germline V gene data show CDR1 as MNHEY and CDR2 as SMNVEV (reference sequence). The DNA of the CDR3 is TGTGCCAGCAGTTTAAGGACTAGCGGGGGCCATCCGGTTGGTGCGTTCTTC. This encodes CASSLRTSGGHPVGAFF.

The rearrangement uses TRBV10-2 and TRBJ2-1; D not resolved. Germline V gene lookup returns CDR1 WSHSY and CDR2 SAAADI. The CDR3 spans 15 residues. Between the trimmed V and J ends, which lost 3 bases and 3 bases, there was a span of 12 bases. Here the CDR3 DNA reads TGCGCCAGCAGTGACCATCCAGGAAACTACAATGAGCAGTTCTTC. This codes for CASSDHPGNYNEQFF.

The rearrangement joins TRBV2 to TRBJ2-5, with a weak D call TRBD2 (6 bases). There are 14 residues in the CDR3. The V end was cut by 3 bases, the J end by 3 bases, with 11 bases between. Germline CDR1 and CDR2: SNHLY and FYNNEI. In nucleotides, the CDR3 is TGTGCCAGCAGTGATTTGTCGGGGGAAGAGACCCAGTACTTC. Translated, it gives CASSDLSGEETQYF. The entire variable domain, with the rest obtained from reference TRBV2 and TRBJ2-5, is as follows: EPEVTQTPSHQVTQMGQEVILRCVPISNHLYFYWYRQILGQKVEFLVSFYNNEISEKSEIFDDQFSVERPDGSNFTLKIRSTKLEDSAMYFCASSDLSGEETQYFGPGTRLLVL.

This sequence joins TRBV9 and TRBJ2-3; D unclear. The V end was cut by 1 base, the J end by 2 bases, with 5 bases between. The CDR3 totals 13 residues. In germline, CDR1 is SGDLS, CDR2 YYNGEE. The DNA for the CDR3 is TGTGCCAGCAGCGTAACACCCACAGATACGCAGTATTTT. Its translation is CASSVTPTDTQYF.

This sequence joins TRBV4-1 and TRBJ2-3; 13 bases agree with TRBD2. J lost 0 bases, V lost 4 bases, and 4 bases had no gene match. The CDR3 totals 17 residues. Germline V CDR1 and CDR2: MGHRA, YSYEKL. Written as DNA, the CDR3 is TGCGCCAGCAGCCGGACTAGCGGGGGATCTAGCACAGATACGCAGTATTTT. This gives the protein CASSRTSGGSSTDTQYF.

This chain connects TRBV19 to TRBJ2-7, with D perhaps TRBD1 (6 bases). The CDR3 has 14 amino acids. V gave up 6 bases and J gave up 2 bases, with 14 bases separating them. The germline CDR1 and CDR2 sequences are LNHDA and SQIVND (reference sequence). CDR3 amino acids: CASRDRQTPYEQYF. Here the CDR3 DNA reads TGTGCCAGTAGGGACAGACAAACCCCCTACGAGCAGTACTTC. The variable domain in full, completed from reference TRBV19 and TRBJ2-7, reads DGGITQSPKYLFRKEGQNVTLSCEQNLNHDAMYWYRQDPGQGLRLIYYSQIVNDFQKGDIAEGYSVSREKKESFPLTVTSAQKNPTAFYLCASRDRQTPYEQYFGPGTRLTVT.

V is TRBV11-3 and J is TRBJ2-6; TRBD1 matches 8 bases. Trimming took 1 base from V and 0 from J; bases not matched to a gene: 2. The CDR3 consists of 17 residues. From germline, CDR1 is SGHNT and CDR2 YENEEA. For the CDR3, the DNA is TGTGCCAGCAGCTTAGGACAGGGGAGCTCTGGGGCCAACGTCCTGACTTTC. Protein sequence: CASSLGQGSSGANVLTF. The full variable domain, with the rest looked up from reference TRBV11-3 and TRBJ2-6, is EAGVVQSPRYKIIEKKQPVAFWCNPISGHNTLYWYLQNLGQGPELLIRYENEEAVDDSQLPKDRFSAERLKGVDSTLKIQPAELGDSAVYLCASSLGQGSSGANVLTFGAGSRLTVL.

V gene TRBV2 combines with J gene TRBJ2-3; TRBD1 aligns across 9 bases. CDR1 and CDR2 from the germline V gene are SNHLY and FYNNEI. The CDR3 runs to 15 residues. With 2 bases clipped from V and 5 bases from J, the junction kept 5 bases outside the gene matches. The CDR3 sequence: CASSEQGQGKDTQYF. The CDR3 DNA sequence: TGTGCCAGCAGTGAACAGGGACAGGGTAAAGATACGCAGTATTTT.

V and J are TRBV18 and TRBJ2-7; no reliable D call. Germline V gene lookup returns CDR1 KGHSH and CDR2 LQKENI. Trimming took off 3 bases at V and 3 bases at J, with 21 bases between the two ends. The CDR3 spans 17 residues. The CDR3 DNA follows: TGTGCCAGCTCACCGTCCGTAGGCAGCGATCTCCTCTACGAGCAGTACTTC. Translated, it gives CASSPSVGSDLLYEQYF.

This clone was recorded once. The chain employs TRBV5-1 and TRBJ1-1; 7 positions agree with TRBD1. With 0 bases clipped from V and 6 bases from J, the junction kept 14 bases outside the gene matches. CDR1 is SGHRS and CDR2 is YFSETQ in the germline V gene. The CDR3 sequence is 17 residues long. The CDR3 DNA reads as TGCGCCAGCAGCTTGGCCCTCTCTCCAGGGGGGCGGCCTGAAGCTTTCTTT. Translation: CASSLALSPGGRPEAFF.

This clone has a single count. V and J are TRBV5-4 and TRBJ2-3; D may match TRBD1 or TRBD2 (5 bases each). The CDR3 covers 15 residues. V was clipped by 0 bases and J by 4 bases, with 12 bases between them. Germline V gives CDR1 SGHNT, CDR2 YYREEE (reference sequence). As DNA, the CDR3 is TGTGCCAGCAGCTTGGGGGGACCCAGCTCAGATACGCAGTATTTT. Amino acid sequence: CASSLGGPSSDTQYF.

The chain carries TRBV4-3 and TRBJ2-6, with D uncertain. Germline lookup yields CDR1 LGHNA and CDR2 YSLEER. Trimming took off 0 bases at V and 1 base at J, with 7 bases between the two ends. CDR3 length: 16 amino acids. The CDR3 DNA reads as TGCGCCAGCAGCCAAGAGTATGGGTCTGGGGCCAACGTCCTGACTTTC. This sequence encodes CASSQEYGSGANVLTF.

The gene calls are TRBV5-1 and TRBJ2-5; weak D call: TRBD1 (5 bases). The germline gives CDR1 SGHRS, CDR2 YFSETQ. The CDR3 loop spans 17 amino acids. V dropped 0 bases and J dropped 7 bases, with 22 bases sitting between them. CDR3 sequence reads: CASSLVVDSFKTRTQYF. As DNA, the CDR3 is TGCGCCAGCAGCTTGGTAGTCGACAGTTTTAAAACTCGGACCCAGTACTTC.

This clone occurred once. The chain has TRBV5-6 and TRBJ2-1; D perhaps matches TRBD1 (7 bases). V was cut by 4 bases and J by 6 bases, with 17 bases left in between. The CDR3 sequence is 15 residues long. Germline assignment: CDR1 SGHDT and CDR2 YYEEEE. The CDR3 sequence is CASSQGGRRVNEQFF. CDR3 nucleotides: TGTGCCAGCAGCCAGGGGGGACGAAGAGTCAATGAGCAGTTCTTC.

This rearrangement joins TRBV28 to TRBJ2-7, with 7 bases fitting TRBD2. CDR1 is MDHEN and CDR2 is SYDVKM in the germline V gene. CDR3 size: 15 residues. V lost 7 bases, J lost 4 bases, and 13 bases stayed unmatched. CDR3 protein: CASNPGSSGGYEQYF. As DNA, the CDR3 is TGTGCCAGCAACCCTGGTAGCTCGGGGGGATACGAGCAGTACTTC.

The genes are TRBV4-1 and TRBJ2-6, with D unclear. V lost 0 bases and J 0 bases, leaving 12 bases between the germline ends. In germline, CDR1 is MGHRA, CDR2 YSYEKL. The CDR3 loop spans 18 amino acids. For the CDR3, the DNA is TGCGCCAGCAGCCAAGAACCTATTGCGGCCTCTGGGGCCAACGTCCTGACTTTC. Protein product: CASSQEPIAASGANVLTF.

This chain uses TRBV11-3 with TRBJ2-7, with 11 bases identical to TRBD1. Trimming cost V 4 bases and J 3 bases; bases outside gene matches: 5. Germline V lookup: CDR1 SGHNT, CDR2 YENEEA. The CDR3 runs 15 residues. The CDR3 protein is CASSSGQGVIYEQYF. CDR3 bases: TGTGCCAGCAGCTCGGGACAGGGGGTGATCTACGAGCAGTACTTC.

The gene calls are TRBV5-4 and TRBJ1-2; D is uncertain. V lost 0 bases to trimming and J lost 6 bases, with 12 bases between them. CDR3 length: 14 residues. CDR1 and CDR2 from the germline V gene are SGHNT and YYREEE (reference sequence). CDR3 protein: CASSLGSRMDGYTF. The CDR3 DNA follows: TGTGCCAGCAGCTTGGGATCACGGATGGATGGCTACACCTTC. Variable domain in full (rest from reference TRBV5-4 and TRBJ1-2): ETGVTQSPTHLIKTRGQQVTLRCSSQSGHNTVSWYQQALGQGPQFIFQYYREEENGRGNFPPRFSGLQFPNYSSELNVNALELDDSALYLCASSLGSRMDGYTFGSGTRLTVV.

This chain uses TRBV5-4 with TRBJ2-1, with 7 bases fitting TRBD1. The J segment lost 0 bases and the V segment lost 1 base, leaving 7 bases of the junction unmatched. This CDR3 has 17 amino acids. In germline, CDR1 is SGHNT, CDR2 YYREEE (reference sequence). Here the CDR3 reads CASSLLQGTRSYNEQFF. CDR3 coding DNA: TGTGCCAGCAGCTTGCTACAGGGGACCCGCTCCTACAATGAGCAGTTCTTC. Full variable domain (missing parts from reference TRBV5-4 and TRBJ2-1): ETGVTQSPTHLIKTRGQQVTLRCSSQSGHNTVSWYQQALGQGPQFIFQYYREEENGRGNFPPRFSGLQFPNYSSELNVNALELDDSALYLCASSLLQGTRSYNEQFFGPGTRLTVL.